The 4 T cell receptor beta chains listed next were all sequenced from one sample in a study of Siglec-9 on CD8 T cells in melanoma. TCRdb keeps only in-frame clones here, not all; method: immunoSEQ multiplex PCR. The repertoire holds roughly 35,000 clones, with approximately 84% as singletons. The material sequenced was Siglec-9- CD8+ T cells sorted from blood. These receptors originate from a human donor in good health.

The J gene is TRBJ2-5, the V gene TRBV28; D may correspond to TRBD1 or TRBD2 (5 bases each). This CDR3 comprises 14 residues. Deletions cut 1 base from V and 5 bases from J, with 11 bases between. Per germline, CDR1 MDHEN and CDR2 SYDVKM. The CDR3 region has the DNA TGTGCCAGCAGTTTATTCGGGGACGAGGAGACCCAGTACTTC. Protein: CASSLFGDEETQYF.

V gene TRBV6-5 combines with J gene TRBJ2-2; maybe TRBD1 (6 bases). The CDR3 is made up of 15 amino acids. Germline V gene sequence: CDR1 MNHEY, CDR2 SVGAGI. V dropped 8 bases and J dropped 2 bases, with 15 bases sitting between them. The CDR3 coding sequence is TGTGCCAGCTCCGGCTCGGACAGCAACACCGGGGAGCTGTTTTTT. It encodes CASSGSDSNTGELFF.

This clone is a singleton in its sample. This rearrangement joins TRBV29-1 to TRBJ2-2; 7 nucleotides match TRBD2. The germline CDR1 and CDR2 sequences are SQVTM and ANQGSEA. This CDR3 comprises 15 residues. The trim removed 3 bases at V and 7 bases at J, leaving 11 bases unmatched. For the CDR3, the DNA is TGCAGCGTTGAGCGTCGGGAAAGCGGGGACGGGGAGCTGTTTTTT. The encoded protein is CSVERRESGDGELFF.

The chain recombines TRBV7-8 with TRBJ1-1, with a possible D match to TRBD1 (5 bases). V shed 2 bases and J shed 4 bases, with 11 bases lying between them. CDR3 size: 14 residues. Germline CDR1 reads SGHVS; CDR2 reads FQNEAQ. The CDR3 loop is CASSLSGYVTEAFF. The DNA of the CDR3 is TGTGCCAGCAGCTTATCAGGGTACGTCACTGAAGCTTTCTTT. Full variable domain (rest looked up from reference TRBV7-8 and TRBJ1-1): GAGVSQSPRYKVAKRGQDVALRCDPISGHVSLFWYQQALGQGPEFLTYFQNEAQLDKSGLPSDRFFAERPEGSVSTLKIQRTQQEDSAVYLCASSLSGYVTEAFFGQGTRLTVV.